What follows are 8 T cell receptor beta chains derived from one specimen sequenced in a study of kidney transplant recipient with SARS-CoV-2 infection. Via MiXCR, TCRdb re-called the reads, giving one row per CDR3 protein. Found here are under 300,000 distinct CDR3 sequences, 25% to 30% of them singletons; the top ten hold roughly 7.3%. The sequencing used a blood sample, collected at baseline and on day 111 from a kidney transplant recipient. The receptors shown here come from a young adult male patient who had COVID-19 and was a kidney transplant recipient. The graft donor may have contributed some T cells.

About this clonotype itself: A single base separates this from a much larger clone, so it may be a read error. V usage is TRBV19 and J usage is TRBJ1-4; perhaps TRBD1 as D (5 bases). V lost 6 bases and J 3 bases, leaving 14 bases between the germline ends. CDR3 length: 15 residues. Germline CDR1 is LNHDA and CDR2 is SQIVND (reference sequence). The CDR3 nucleotides read TGTGCCAGTAGCAGGATTACGGGGGCTAATGAAAAACTGTTTTTT. It encodes CASSRITGANEKLFF.

Concerning this clonotype: Being one base from a much bigger clone, this may be a read error. The rearrangement uses TRBV6-5 and TRBJ1-2, with a possible D match to TRBD1 (5 bases). Germline V gives CDR1 MNHEY, CDR2 SVGAGI. This CDR3 has 17 amino acids. This chain's CDR3 is CASSILTGGRKTYGHTF. The CDR3 region has the DNA TGTGCCAGCAGTATACTCACAGGTGGGAGAAAGACCTATGGCCACACCTTC.

A word on this clonotype: This sequence may be a read error, since a much larger clone differs from it by one base. V gene TRBV7-9 combines with J gene TRBJ1-2; no clear D gene. The CDR3 runs to 13 residues. V lost 2 bases and J lost 0, with 4 bases in between. Germline CDR1 SEHNR, CDR2 FQNEAQ (reference sequence). The CDR3, as DNA: TGTGCCAGCAGCTTACTAACTAACTATGGCTACACCTTC. As protein: CASSLLTNYGYTF. The full variable domain, rest sourced from reference TRBV7-9 and TRBJ1-2, is DTGVSQNPRHKITKRGQNVTFRCDPISEHNRLYWYRQTLGQGPEFLTYFQNEAQLEKSRLLSDRFSAERPKGSFSTLEIQRTEQGDSAMYLCASSLLTNYGYTFGSGTRLTVV.

This clonotype was seen many times. The chain recombines TRBV6-1 with TRBJ1-2, with unresolved D. CDR1 and CDR2 from the germline V gene are MNHNS and SASEGT. There are 17 residues in the CDR3. V was cut by 5 bases and J by 4 bases, with 23 bases left in between. DNA of the CDR3: TGTGCCAGCAGTCGAATGAGCTCTATGCGAAAGACCTATGGCTACACCTTC. This sequence encodes CASSRMSSMRKTYGYTF.

This clonotype has ten or more counts. V usage is TRBV2 and J usage is TRBJ2-2; a weak D match, TRBD2 (5 bases). Germline CDR1 and CDR2: SNHLY and FYNNEI. Trimming took 9 bases from V and 4 from J, leaving 15 bases between them. The CDR3 spans 14 residues. CDR3 sequence: CASGPREVTGELFF. The CDR3 DNA is TGTGCCAGTGGGCCCCGGGAAGTCACCGGGGAGCTGTTTTTT. The full variable domain, completed using reference TRBV2 and TRBJ2-2, is EPEVTQTPSHQVTQMGQEVILRCVPISNHLYFYWYRQILGQKVEFLVSFYNNEISEKSEIFDDQFSVERPDGSNFTLKIRSTKLEDSAMYFCASGPREVTGELFFGEGSRLTVL.

This clonotype was seen repeatedly, ten times or more. V and J are TRBV27 and TRBJ2-7, with 10 positions matching TRBD2. Germline CDR1 is MNHEY and CDR2 is SMNVEV (reference sequence). V gave up 3 bases and J gave up 4 bases; unmatched junction bases: 12. The CDR3 spans 17 residues. The CDR3 reads CASSLPPGSGRHYEQYF. Written as DNA, the CDR3 is TGTGCCAGCAGTTTGCCCCCAGGTAGCGGGAGGCATTACGAGCAGTACTTC.

This clonotype was counted many times. This chain connects TRBV12-5 to TRBJ1-2; D may be TRBD1 (5 bases). Between the trimmed V and J ends, which lost 5 bases and 4 bases, there was a span of 23 bases. The germline V gene has CDR1 LGHNT and CDR2 FRNRAP. There are 17 residues in the CDR3. CDR3 bases: TGTGCTAGTGGTACAGTTTCTTTGCAGGGAAAGACCTATGGCTACACCTTC. It yields the protein CASGTVSLQGKTYGYTF.

This clonotype has ten or more counts. The chain recombines TRBV5-3 with TRBJ1-2; D ambiguous. TRBV5-3 is placed among ORFs of uncertain function. V dropped 7 bases and J dropped 4 bases, with 23 bases sitting between them. The CDR3 runs to 16 residues. CDR3 DNA: TGTGCCAGACCGACCCTAGTGGTGAGAAAGACCTATGGCTACACCTTC. Translated: CARPTLVVRKTYGYTF.